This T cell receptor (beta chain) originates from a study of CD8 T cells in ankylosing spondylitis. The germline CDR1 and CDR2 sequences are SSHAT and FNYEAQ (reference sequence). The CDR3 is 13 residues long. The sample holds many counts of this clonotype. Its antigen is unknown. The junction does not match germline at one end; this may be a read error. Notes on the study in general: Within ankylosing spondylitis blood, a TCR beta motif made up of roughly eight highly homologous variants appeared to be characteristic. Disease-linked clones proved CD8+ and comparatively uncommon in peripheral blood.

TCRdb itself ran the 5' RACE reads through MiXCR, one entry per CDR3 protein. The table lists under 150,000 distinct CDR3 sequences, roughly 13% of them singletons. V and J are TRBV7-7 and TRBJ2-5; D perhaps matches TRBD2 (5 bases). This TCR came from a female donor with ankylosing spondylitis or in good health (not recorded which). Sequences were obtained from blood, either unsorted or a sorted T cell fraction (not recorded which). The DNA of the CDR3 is TGTGCTAGCAGCTTAGCGCCAAGGGAGACCCAGTACTTC. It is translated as CASSLAPRETQYF.